This passage covers 12 T cell receptor beta chains from one sample sequenced in a study of T cell clones after liver transplantation. Assay: immunoSEQ multiplex PCR; the TCRdb copy retains only in-frame clones and omits some. The table has nearly 45,000 clones, about 86% seen once. The source was CD4+ T cells from blood, collected 24 months after liver transplant. The source is a human patient who received a liver transplant. Some T cells may have originated in the graft donor.

This sequence joins TRBV7-2 and TRBJ1-4, with D maybe TRBD1 (6 bases). The V and J ends lost 8 bases and 8 bases respectively, with 15 bases between them. Germline V gives CDR1 SGHTA, CDR2 FQGNSA. The CDR3 has 13 residues. The CDR3, as DNA: TGTGCCAGCTGCCGGGGGGCGCAAGAAAAACTGTTTTTT. Its protein is CASCRGAQEKLFF.

The J gene is TRBJ1-2, the V gene TRBV28, with TRBD1 matching over 7 bases. J gave up 3 bases and V 6 bases, and 4 bases lay outside the gene matches. CDR1 MDHEN and CDR2 SYDVKM come from the germline V gene. The CDR3 spans 13 residues. The DNA of the CDR3 is TGTGCCAGCAGCGGGACAGATTACTATGGCTACACCTTC. It encodes CASSGTDYYGYTF.

This CDR3 is CASSSSGREQFF. In nucleotides, the CDR3 is TGTGCCAGCAGTTCTAGCGGGCGAGAGCAGTTCTTC. V is TRBV6-6 and J is TRBJ2-1; 8 bases are shared with TRBD2. The CDR3 runs to 12 residues. Trimming took 4 bases from V and 10 from J; bases not matched to a gene: 3. CDR1 and CDR2 (germline): MNHNY, SVGAGI (reference sequence).

This chain connects TRBV6-1 to TRBJ1-4; 7 bases agree with TRBD1. Per germline, CDR1 MNHNS and CDR2 SASEGT. Trimming at V came to 3 bases and at J to 5 bases, leaving 6 bases not matched to a gene. There are 15 residues in the CDR3. The chain's CDR3 is CASSDRTGGNEKLFF. In nucleotides, the CDR3 is TGTGCCAGCAGTGATAGGACAGGAGGAAATGAAAAACTGTTTTTT.

V gene TRBV7-9 combines with J gene TRBJ2-7; 7 positions agree with TRBD1. In germline, CDR1 is SEHNR, CDR2 FQNEAQ (reference sequence). The CDR3 contains 14 residues. Trimming at V came to 1 base and at J to 9 bases, leaving 9 bases not matched to a gene. The CDR3 loop is CASSLDRGEHPQYF. The DNA of the CDR3 is TGTGCCAGCAGCTTAGACAGGGGAGAACACCCGCAGTACTTC.

The rearrangement uses TRBV19 and TRBJ2-1; possible D gene TRBD1, 5 bases. Germline loops: CDR1 LNHDA, CDR2 SQIVND (reference sequence). The CDR3 consists of 19 residues. With 3 bases removed from V and 0 bases from J, the gap between germline ends came to 21 bases. CDR3 sequence reads: CASSIARKGGASSYNEQFF. DNA of the CDR3: TGTGCCAGTAGTATTGCGCGAAAAGGTGGGGCCAGCTCCTACAATGAGCAGTTCTTC.

J is TRBJ2-6 and V is TRBV11-2; maybe TRBD1 (6 bases). From germline, CDR1 is SGHAT and CDR2 FQNNGV. V lost 5 bases, J lost 4 bases, and 21 bases lay in between. The CDR3 spans 18 residues. CDR3 in amino acids: CASSPITSTGTGANVLTF. For the CDR3, the DNA is TGTGCCAGCAGCCCAATAACGTCAACAGGGACCGGGGCCAACGTCCTGACTTTC. Supplemented by reference TRBV11-2 and TRBJ2-6, the full variable domain reads EAGVAQSPRYKIIEKRQSVAFWCNPISGHATLYWYQQILGQGPKLLIQFQNNGVVDDSQLPKDRFSAERLKGVDSTLKIQPAKLEDSAVYLCASSPITSTGTGANVLTFGAGSRLTVL.

The rearrangement links TRBV9 to TRBJ2-5; 9 bases map to TRBD1. Germline V gene lookup returns CDR1 SGDLS and CDR2 YYNGEE. Trimming cost V 6 bases and J 5 bases; bases outside gene matches: 8. The CDR3 runs to 14 residues. The CDR3 DNA reads TGTGCCAGCAACCAACAGGGGGCGGTGGAGACCCAGTACTTC. Its translation: CASNQQGAVETQYF.

The chain joins TRBV5-1 to TRBJ2-2, with D hard to call. Germline CDR1 SGHRS, CDR2 YFSETQ. The ends were cut back, 0 bases at V and 6 bases at J, with 3 bases in the middle. The CDR3 contains 12 residues. The CDR3 loop reads CASSLGAGELFF. CDR3 coding DNA: TGCGCCAGCAGCTTGGGAGCCGGGGAGCTGTTTTTT.

The chain uses TRBV5-5 and TRBJ1-1; D gene uncertain. Germline V gene lookup returns CDR1 SGHKS and CDR2 YYEKEE (reference sequence). The CDR3 spans 13 residues. Trimming cost V 0 bases and J 1 base, with 4 bases left between them. The CDR3 region is CASSLARNTEAFF. CDR3 sequence (DNA): TGTGCCAGCAGCTTGGCCCGGAACACTGAAGCTTTCTTT.

This clone was seen a few times. The V gene is TRBV5-1, the J gene TRBJ1-1; D remains ambiguous. The germline V gene has CDR1 SGHRS and CDR2 YFSETQ. The V end was cut by 1 base, the J end by 6 bases, with 19 bases between. The CDR3 covers 16 residues. This CDR3 reads CASSLNPSGPGAEAFF. DNA of the CDR3: TGCGCCAGCAGCTTGAACCCCAGCGGCCCTGGAGCTGAAGCTTTCTTT.

This clone turned up a few times. The rearrangement uses TRBV5-5 and TRBJ1-1; D possibly corresponds to TRBD1 (5 bases). This CDR3 comprises 16 residues. With 4 bases removed from V and 1 base from J, the gap between germline ends came to 17 bases. Germline CDR1 is SGHKS and CDR2 is YYEKEE (reference sequence). The CDR3, as DNA: TGTGCCAGCAGCGGGAGGGCCAGAGGGACGAACACTGAAGCTTTCTTT. This encodes CASSGRARGTNTEAFF.